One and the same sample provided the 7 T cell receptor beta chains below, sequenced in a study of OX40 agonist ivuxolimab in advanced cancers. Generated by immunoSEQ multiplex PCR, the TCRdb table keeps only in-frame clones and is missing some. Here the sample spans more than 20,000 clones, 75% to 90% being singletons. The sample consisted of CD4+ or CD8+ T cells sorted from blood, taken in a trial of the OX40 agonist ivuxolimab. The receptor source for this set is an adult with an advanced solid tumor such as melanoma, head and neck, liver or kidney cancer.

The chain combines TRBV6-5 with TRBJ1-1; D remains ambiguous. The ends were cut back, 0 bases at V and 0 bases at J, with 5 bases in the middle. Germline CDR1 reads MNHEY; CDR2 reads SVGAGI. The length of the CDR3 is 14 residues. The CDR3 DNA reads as TGTGCCAGCAGTTACTCGCCGGTGAACACTGAAGCTTTCTTT. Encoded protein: CASSYSPVNTEAFF.

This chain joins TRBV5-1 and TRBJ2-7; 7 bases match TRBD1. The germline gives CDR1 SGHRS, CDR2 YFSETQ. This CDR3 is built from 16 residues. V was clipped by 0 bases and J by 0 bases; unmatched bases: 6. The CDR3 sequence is CASSLGTGPSSYEQYF. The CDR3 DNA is TGCGCCAGCAGCTTGGGGACAGGTCCGAGCTCCTACGAGCAGTACTTC.

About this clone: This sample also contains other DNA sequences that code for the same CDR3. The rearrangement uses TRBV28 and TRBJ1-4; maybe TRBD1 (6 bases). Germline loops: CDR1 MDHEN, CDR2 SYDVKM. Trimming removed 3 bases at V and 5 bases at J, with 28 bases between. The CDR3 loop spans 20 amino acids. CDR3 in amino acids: CASSFPRDTSSSPTNEKLFF. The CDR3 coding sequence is TGTGCCAGCAGTTTCCCCCGGGACACATCCAGCTCTCCGACGAATGAAAAACTGTTTTTT.

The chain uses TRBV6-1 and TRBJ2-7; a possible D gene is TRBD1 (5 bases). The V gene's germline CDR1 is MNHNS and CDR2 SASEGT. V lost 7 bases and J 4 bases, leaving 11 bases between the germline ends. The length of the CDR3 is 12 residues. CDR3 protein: CASKETVYEQYF. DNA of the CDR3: TGTGCCAGCAAGGAGACAGTTTACGAGCAGTACTTC.

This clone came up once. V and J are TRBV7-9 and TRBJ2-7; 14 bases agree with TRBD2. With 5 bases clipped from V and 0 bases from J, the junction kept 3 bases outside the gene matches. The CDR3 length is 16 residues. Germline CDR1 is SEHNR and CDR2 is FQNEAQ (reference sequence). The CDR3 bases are TGTGCCAGCAGCCCGGGGACTAGCGGGAGCTCCTACGAGCAGTACTTC. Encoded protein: CASSPGTSGSSYEQYF.

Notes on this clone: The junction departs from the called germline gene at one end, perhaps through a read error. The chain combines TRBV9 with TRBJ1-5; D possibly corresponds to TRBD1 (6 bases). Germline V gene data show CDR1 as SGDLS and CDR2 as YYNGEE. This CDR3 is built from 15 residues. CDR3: CTSSVGGGVGQPQHF. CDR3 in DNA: TGTACCAGCAGCGTAGGGGGAGGGGTAGGGCAGCCCCAGCATTTT.

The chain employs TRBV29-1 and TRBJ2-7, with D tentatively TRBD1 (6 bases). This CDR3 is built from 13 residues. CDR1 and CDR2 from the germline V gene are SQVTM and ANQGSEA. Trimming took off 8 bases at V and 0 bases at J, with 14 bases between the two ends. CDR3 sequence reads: CSIGTPNSYEQYF. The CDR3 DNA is TGCAGCATCGGGACACCGAACTCCTACGAGCAGTACTTC.